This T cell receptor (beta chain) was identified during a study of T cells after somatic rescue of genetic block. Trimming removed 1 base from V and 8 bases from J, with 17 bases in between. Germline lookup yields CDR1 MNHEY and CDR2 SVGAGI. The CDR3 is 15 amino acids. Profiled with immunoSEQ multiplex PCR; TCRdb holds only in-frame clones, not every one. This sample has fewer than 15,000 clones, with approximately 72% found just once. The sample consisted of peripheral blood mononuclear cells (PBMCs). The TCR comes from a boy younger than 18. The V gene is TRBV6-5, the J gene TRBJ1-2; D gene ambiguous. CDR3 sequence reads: CASSYLIGQPTGYTF. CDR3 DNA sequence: TGTGCCAGCAGTTACTTAATCGGGCAGCCTACAGGCTACACCTTC.